Sequencing of this T cell receptor (beta chain) was carried out in a study of shared clonotypes between healthy human individuals. Generated by immunoSEQ multiplex PCR, the TCRdb table keeps only in-frame clones and is missing some. The table shows around 2,000,000 clones, with approximately 94% occurring only once. Germline V CDR1 and CDR2: LNHDA, SQIVND (reference sequence). This CDR3 spans 16 amino acids. Trimming shortened V by 5 bases and J by 5 bases, and 19 bases separated the two germline ends. CD45RO-negative, CCR7-positively selected cells formed the naive CD8 fraction, excluding terminally differentiated effector memory CD45RA+ cells.

Sequenced: naive CD8+ T cells from PBMCs. The clonotype was recovered from a young man in good health. Some clones in this sample may be carry-over from other donors' samples. The J gene is TRBJ1-5, the V gene TRBV19, with a tentative D call TRBD1 (5 bases). In nucleotides, the CDR3 is TGTGCCAGTAGTGTGCTCCCCGGGACTGAATATCAGCCCCAGCATTTT. Protein sequence: CASSVLPGTEYQPQHF.